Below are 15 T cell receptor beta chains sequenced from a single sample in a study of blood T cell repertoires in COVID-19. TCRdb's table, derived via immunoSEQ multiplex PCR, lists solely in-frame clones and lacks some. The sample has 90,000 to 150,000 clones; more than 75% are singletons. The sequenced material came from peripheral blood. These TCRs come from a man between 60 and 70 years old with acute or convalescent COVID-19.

The CDR3 region has the DNA TGTGCCAGCTCACCACCGGGCGGGGTTCCTTCTGAAGCTTTCTTT. Protein: CASSPPGGVPSEAFF. The chain couples TRBV18 to TRBJ1-1; D gene uncertain. The V gene lost 0 bases and the J gene lost 6 bases, with 14 bases spanning the gap. Germline assignment: CDR1 KGHSH and CDR2 LQKENI. This CDR3 comprises 15 residues.

The CDR3 region is CASTLGTGAWQPQHF. CDR3 DNA: TGTGCCAGCACTTTGGGGACAGGGGCTTGGCAGCCCCAGCATTTT. The rearrangement links TRBV28 to TRBJ1-5; 10 nucleotides agree with TRBD1. The germline V gene has CDR1 MDHEN and CDR2 SYDVKM. After removal of 7 bases from V and 7 bases from J, the junction contained 10 bases not matched to a gene. CDR3 length: 15 amino acids.

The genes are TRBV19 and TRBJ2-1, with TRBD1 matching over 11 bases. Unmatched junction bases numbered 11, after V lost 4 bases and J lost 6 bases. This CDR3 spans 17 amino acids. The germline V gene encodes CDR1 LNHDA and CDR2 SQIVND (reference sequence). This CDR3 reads CASSTRRTGGAINEQFF. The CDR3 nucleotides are TGTGCCAGTAGTACCCGACGGACAGGGGGCGCAATCAATGAGCAGTTCTTC.

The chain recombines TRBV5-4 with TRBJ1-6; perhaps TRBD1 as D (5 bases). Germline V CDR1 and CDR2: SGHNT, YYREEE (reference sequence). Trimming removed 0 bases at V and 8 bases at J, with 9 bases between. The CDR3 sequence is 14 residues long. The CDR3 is CASSLAGGDSPLHF. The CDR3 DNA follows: TGTGCCAGCAGCTTGGCCGGGGGGGATTCACCCCTCCACTTT.

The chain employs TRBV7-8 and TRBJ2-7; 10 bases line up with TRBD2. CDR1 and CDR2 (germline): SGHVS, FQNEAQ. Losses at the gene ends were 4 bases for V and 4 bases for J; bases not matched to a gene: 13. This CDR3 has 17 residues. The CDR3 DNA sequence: TGTGCCAGCAGCTCAGTAACCCCGGGACTAGCGCGTTACGAGCAGTACTTC. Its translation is CASSSVTPGLARYEQYF.

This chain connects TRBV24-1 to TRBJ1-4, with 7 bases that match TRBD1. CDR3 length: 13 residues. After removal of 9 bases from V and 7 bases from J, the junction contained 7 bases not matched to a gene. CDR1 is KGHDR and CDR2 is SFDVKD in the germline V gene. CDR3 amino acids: CATQQGSSEKLFF. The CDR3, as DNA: TGTGCCACCCAACAGGGGAGTAGTGAAAAACTGTTTTTT.

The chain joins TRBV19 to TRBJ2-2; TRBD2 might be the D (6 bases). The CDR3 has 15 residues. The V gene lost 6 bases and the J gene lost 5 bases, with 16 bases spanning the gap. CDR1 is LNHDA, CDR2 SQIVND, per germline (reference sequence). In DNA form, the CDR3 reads TGTGCCAGTAGCTCATCGGGAGTCTGGACCGGGGAGCTGTTTTTT. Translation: CASSSSGVWTGELFF.

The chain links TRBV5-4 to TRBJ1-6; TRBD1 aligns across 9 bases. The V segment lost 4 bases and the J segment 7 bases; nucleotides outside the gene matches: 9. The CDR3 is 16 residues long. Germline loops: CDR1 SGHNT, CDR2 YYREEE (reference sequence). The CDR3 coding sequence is TGTGCCAGCAGCGCGTTACAGGGGGCGAGAAATTCACCCCTCCACTTT. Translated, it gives CASSALQGARNSPLHF.

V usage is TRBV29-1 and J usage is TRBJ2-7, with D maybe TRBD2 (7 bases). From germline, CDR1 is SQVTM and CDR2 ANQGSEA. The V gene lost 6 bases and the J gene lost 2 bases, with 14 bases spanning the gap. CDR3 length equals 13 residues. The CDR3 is CSVAIGGPYEQYF. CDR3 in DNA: TGCAGCGTAGCCATCGGGGGGCCCTACGAGCAGTACTTC.

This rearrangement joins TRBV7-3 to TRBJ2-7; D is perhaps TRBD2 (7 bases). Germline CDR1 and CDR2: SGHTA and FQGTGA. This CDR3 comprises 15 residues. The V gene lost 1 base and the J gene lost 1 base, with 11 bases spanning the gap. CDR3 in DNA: TGTGCCAGCAGCTTAAGAGAGGGGGGGTCCTACGAGCAGTACTTC. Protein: CASSLREGGSYEQYF.

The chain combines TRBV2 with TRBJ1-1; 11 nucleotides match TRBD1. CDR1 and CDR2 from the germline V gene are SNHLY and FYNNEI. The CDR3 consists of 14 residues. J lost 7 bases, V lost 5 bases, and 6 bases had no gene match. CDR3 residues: CASSPRTGGVEAFF. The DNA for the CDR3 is TGTGCCAGCAGTCCTAGGACAGGGGGCGTTGAAGCTTTCTTT.

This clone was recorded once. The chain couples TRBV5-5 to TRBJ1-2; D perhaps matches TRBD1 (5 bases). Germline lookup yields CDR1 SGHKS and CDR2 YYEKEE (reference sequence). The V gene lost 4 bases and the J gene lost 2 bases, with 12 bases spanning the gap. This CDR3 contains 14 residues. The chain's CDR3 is CASSPAAGNYGYTF. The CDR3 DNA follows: TGTGCCAGCAGCCCCGCGGCAGGGAACTATGGCTACACCTTC.

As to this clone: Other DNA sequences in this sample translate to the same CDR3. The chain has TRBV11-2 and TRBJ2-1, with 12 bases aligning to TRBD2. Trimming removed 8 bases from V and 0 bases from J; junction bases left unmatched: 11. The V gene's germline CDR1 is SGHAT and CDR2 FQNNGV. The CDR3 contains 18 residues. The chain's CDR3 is CASLGLAGSISSYNEQFF. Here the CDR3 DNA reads TGTGCCAGCCTTGGACTAGCGGGAAGCATTAGCTCCTACAATGAGCAGTTCTTC.

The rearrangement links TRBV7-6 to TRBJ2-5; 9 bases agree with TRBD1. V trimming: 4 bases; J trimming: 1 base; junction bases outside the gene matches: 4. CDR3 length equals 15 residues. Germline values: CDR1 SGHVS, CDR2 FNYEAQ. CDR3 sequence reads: CASSSDRGTQETQYF. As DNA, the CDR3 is TGTGCCAGCAGCTCCGACAGGGGGACCCAAGAGACCCAGTACTTC.

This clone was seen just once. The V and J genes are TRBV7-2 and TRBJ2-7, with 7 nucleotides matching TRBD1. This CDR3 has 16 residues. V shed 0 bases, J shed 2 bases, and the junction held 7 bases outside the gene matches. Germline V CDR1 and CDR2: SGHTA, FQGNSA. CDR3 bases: TGTGCCAGCAGCTTAGCAGAGACAGGGCAACCCTACGAGCAGTACTTC. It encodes CASSLAETGQPYEQYF.